These 15 T cell receptor beta chains were all obtained from the same sample, sequenced in a study of regulatory T cells in long-lasting Graves disease. Library construction for TCR beta used iRepertoire HTBI primers and Arm-PCR of CDR3 regions. TCRdb redid the calling of the multiplex PCR reads with MiXCR, one entry per CDR3 protein. The table includes approximately 470,000 distinct CDR3 sequences, roughly 16% detected once. Time point denoted: newly diagnosed GD, antithyroid drugs for less than 3 months. RNA isolated from PBMCs was used to make the TCR library. The data were also submitted as part of a second study, on T cells in Graves' hyperthyroidism and ophthalmopathy.

This specimen consisted of peripheral blood mononuclear cells (PBMCs), obtained at new diagnosis, from a patient treated with antithyroid drugs. The receptors here all came from a man aged 35 to 55 with Graves disease.

This clonotype has only a few counts. The V gene is TRBV28, the J gene TRBJ1-5, with 7 bases identical to TRBD1. From germline, CDR1 is MDHEN and CDR2 SYDVKM. The CDR3 runs to 12 residues. Trimming removed 7 bases from V and 5 bases from J; junction bases left unmatched: 2. The DNA for the CDR3 is TGTGCCAGCACGCAGGGGGATCAGCCCCAGCATTTT. Amino acids: CASTQGDQPQHF.

This clonotype was seen at least ten times. This sequence joins TRBV28 and TRBJ1-1; D remains ambiguous. V was clipped by 6 bases and J by 11 bases, with 13 bases between them. Germline CDR1 MDHEN, CDR2 SYDVKM. The CDR3 is 11 residues long. CDR3 amino acids: CASSLDVLAFF. The CDR3, as DNA: TGTGCCAGCAGCCTGGACGTTCTGGCTTTCTTT.

This clonotype was observed a handful of times. The V gene is TRBV5-1, the J gene TRBJ2-5; TRBD2 is a possible D gene (5 bases). CDR1 and CDR2 from the germline V gene are SGHRS and YFSETQ. The V end lost 0 bases, the J end lost 4 bases, and 13 bases lay between the germline ends. The CDR3 runs 15 residues. CDR3 sequence reads: CASSLGPGSGETQYF. CDR3 nucleotide sequence: TGCGCCAGCAGCTTGGGGCCGGGGAGCGGAGAGACCCAGTACTTC. Full variable domain (outside the CDR3, taken from reference TRBV5-1 and TRBJ2-5): KAGVTQTPRYLIKTRGQQVTLSCSPISGHRSVSWYQQTPGQGLQFLFEYFSETQRNKGNFPGRFSGRQFSNSRSEMNVSTLELGDSALYLCASSLGPGSGETQYFGPGTRLLVL.

This clonotype was seen ten or more times. Here the CDR3 DNA reads TGTGCCAGCAGTAAACAACTAGCGGGAGCGGGCAATGAGCAGTTCTTC. The encoded protein is CASSKQLAGAGNEQFF. J is TRBJ2-1 and V is TRBV6-1; 11 bases are shared with TRBD2. Germline CDR1 and CDR2: MNHNS and SASEGT. The CDR3 is 16 amino acids. The V gene end was trimmed by 5 bases and the J gene end by 6 bases; junction bases not matched to a gene: 9.

This clonotype was seen at least ten times. V usage is TRBV2 and J usage is TRBJ2-7; a possible D gene is TRBD1 (5 bases). From germline, CDR1 is SNHLY and CDR2 FYNNEI. The CDR3 covers 14 residues. Between the trimmed V and J ends, which lost 6 bases and 2 bases, there was a span of 14 bases. This chain's CDR3 is CASRAIREAYEQYF. DNA of the CDR3: TGTGCCAGCAGGGCAATCAGGGAAGCCTACGAGCAGTACTTC.

Comment on this clonotype: A much bigger clone sits one base away, suggesting this may be a read error. The genes are TRBV10-1 and TRBJ2-3, with TRBD1 identical over 10 bases. Germline V gene lookup returns CDR1 WNHNN and CDR2 SYGVQD (reference sequence). The CDR3 totals 16 residues. DNA for the CDR3: TGCACCAGCCAGACCGAGGGACAGGGGACGACAGATACGCAGTATTTT. As protein: CTSQTEGQGTTDTQYF.

Concerning this clonotype itself: A much larger clonotype is one base distant, so this may be a read error. The chain has TRBV20-1 and TRBJ2-5; a possible D gene is TRBD2 (6 bases). CDR1 is DFQATT, CDR2 SNEGSKA, per germline (reference sequence). The CDR3 contains 14 residues. This CDR3 is CGARGGTGGGTQYF. The CDR3 DNA reads as TGCGGTGCTAGAGGAGGGACCGGGGGTGGGACCCAGTACTTC.

This clonotype was seen ten or more times. The chain joins TRBV28 to TRBJ1-5; D remains ambiguous. The germline V and J ends were trimmed by 9 bases and 5 bases, with 11 bases remaining between them. CDR3 length: 12 residues. Germline V CDR1 and CDR2: MDHEN, SYDVKM. The CDR3 DNA sequence: TGTGCCAGTAGTCTCCGGGATCAGCCCCAGCATTTT. It codes for CASSLRDQPQHF.

This chain uses TRBV5-1 with TRBJ1-4; no clear D. Germline CDR1 reads SGHRS; CDR2 reads YFSETQ. The CDR3 is 13 residues long. V lost 6 bases and J 4 bases, leaving 10 bases between the germline ends. CDR3 in DNA: TGCGCCAGCACAACCGGAAGTAATGAAAAACTGTTTTTT. As protein: CASTTGSNEKLFF.

This clonotype was seen ten or more times. V is TRBV2 and J is TRBJ2-7; D possibly corresponds to TRBD2 (6 bases). The CDR3 loop spans 17 amino acids. The ends were cut back, 7 bases at V and 5 bases at J, with 27 bases in the middle. Germline CDR1 is SNHLY and CDR2 is FYNNEI. The CDR3 DNA reads as TGTGCCAGCACGGGTTCCGGCCTAGCCAGTCCTAGCGACGAGCAGTACTTC. Translating it yields CASTGSGLASPSDEQYF.

This sequence joins TRBV15 and TRBJ2-5, with D possibly being TRBD2 (6 bases). This CDR3 spans 14 amino acids. Trimming stripped 5 bases from V and 7 bases from J, with 17 bases between. Germline V gene data show CDR1 as LNHNV and CDR2 as YYDKDF (reference sequence). The CDR3: CATSSFGLGGTQYF. The CDR3 DNA sequence: TGTGCCACCAGCTCGTTTGGACTGGGGGGGACCCAGTACTTC.

This clonotype was counted a few times. The chain employs TRBV28 and TRBJ2-7; 7 nucleotides agree with TRBD1. Germline-derived CDR1 and CDR2 are MDHEN and SYDVKM. Trimming at V came to 8 bases and at J to 2 bases, leaving 9 bases not matched to a gene. This CDR3 contains 14 residues. CDR3 coding DNA: TGTGCCAGCGTGCGTAGACAGGGTACCTACGAGCAGTACTTC. It yields the protein CASVRRQGTYEQYF.

This clonotype came up many times. This sequence joins TRBV7-6 and TRBJ2-1, with 14 bases fitting TRBD2. The CDR3 contains 17 residues. The V gene's germline CDR1 is SGHVS and CDR2 FNYEAQ. J was trimmed by 2 bases and V by 6 bases; bases with no gene match: 6. In nucleotides, the CDR3 is TGTGCCAGCAGTCGGGGACTAGCGGGAGAAACCTACAATGAGCAGTTCTTC. Encoded protein: CASSRGLAGETYNEQFF.

The rearrangement links TRBV11-3 to TRBJ2-7, with 8 bases aligning to TRBD2. J gave up 5 bases and V 0 bases, and 6 bases lay outside the gene matches. CDR1 is SGHNT and CDR2 is YENEEA in the germline V gene. This CDR3 has 15 residues. CDR3 protein: CASSLDSGEGNEQYF. The CDR3 DNA sequence: TGTGCCAGCAGCTTAGATAGCGGGGAAGGGAACGAGCAGTACTTC.

The chain recombines TRBV29-1 with TRBJ2-5; possibly TRBD2 for D (7 bases). In germline, CDR1 is SQVTM, CDR2 ANQGSEA. The germline V and J ends were trimmed by 3 bases and 7 bases, with 21 bases remaining between them. CDR3 length: 15 amino acids. CDR3 nucleotide sequence: TGCAGCGTTGAGGAGGCGGGGGCGTTACATGGGACCCAGTACTTC. Amino acid sequence: CSVEEAGALHGTQYF.